A selection of T cell receptor beta chains follows, all from one sample in a study of cytomegalovirus exposure and HLA in healthy donors. Assay used: immunoSEQ multiplex PCR; TCRdb lists only in-frame clones, some missing. The sample has about 130,000 clones; about 70% are singletons. Input material: PBMCs. These receptors came from a woman aged 55 to 70 in good health and CMV-seropositive. CDR3s include the opening cysteine and the closing phenylalanine or tryptophan. Fields, in order: J gene, V gene, clone size, D gene, CDR3 protein, CDR3 DNA. D genes are given only for firm matches. Clone size is not always given. Where it is, it says once, few, many or a class for expanded clones.

>TRBJ2-7|TRBV4-2|.|.
CASSPWAEYEQYF
TGTGCCAGCAGCCCCTGGGCCGAATACGAGCAGTACTTC
>TRBJ1-3|TRBV11-1|.|.
CASSPSGNTIYF
TGTGCCAGCAGCCCGAGTGGAAACACCATATATTTT
>TRBJ1-6|TRBV27|few|.
CASSEGGYSPLHF
TGTGCCAGCAGTGAGGGAGGCTATTCACCCCTCCACTTT
>TRBJ2-2|TRBV5-1|.|TRBD1
CASSLWGTGGTNTGELFF
TGCGCCAGCAGCTTGTGGGGGACAGGGGGGACGAACACCGGGGAGCTGTTTTTT
>TRBJ2-2|TRBV5-1|.|TRBD1
CASSLRDSANTGELFF
TGCGCCAGCAGCTTGCGGGACAGCGCGAACACCGGGGAGCTGTTTTTT
>TRBJ2-5|TRBV6-1|.|TRBD2
CANAAGGGETQYF
TGTGCCAACGCAGCGGGGGGGGGAGAGACCCAGTACTTC
>TRBJ2-3|TRBV10-2|.|TRBD1
CASEGASTDTQYF
TGCGCCAGCGAGGGGGCAAGCACAGATACGCAGTATTTT
>TRBJ1-1|TRBV27|few|.
CASSATVTMNTEAFF
TGTGCCAGCAGTGCGACAGTTACCATGAACACTGAAGCTTTCTTT
>TRBJ2-2|TRBV7-3|.|.
CASTSPNTGELFF
TGTGCCAGCACCTCCCCGAACACCGGGGAGCTGTTTTTT
>TRBJ2-2|TRBV10-3|.|.
CAISAGGNTGELFF
TGTGCCATCAGTGCCGGGGGGAACACCGGGGAGCTGTTTTTT
>TRBJ2-7|TRBV9|.|.
CASSLSKEGLEQYF
TGTGCCAGCAGCCTATCCAAGGAGGGTCTCGAGCAGTACTTC
>TRBJ1-1|TRBV11-2|.|TRBD1
CASSFGQGNTEAFF
TGTGCCAGCAGCTTTGGACAGGGGAACACTGAAGCTTTCTTT
>TRBJ1-5|TRBV18|.|.
CASSPGQPRPQHF
TGTGCCAGCTCACCAGGACAGCCCCGGCCCCAGCATTTT
>TRBJ2-7|TRBV19|.|TRBD1
CASSGGTGTSYEQYF
TGTGCCAGTAGTGGGGGGACAGGGACCTCCTACGAGCAGTACTTC
>TRBJ2-1|TRBV19|.|TRBD2
CASSLRSGSSYNEQFF
TGTGCCAGTAGTCTCCGGAGCGGGAGCTCCTACAATGAGCAGTTCTTC
>TRBJ1-3|TRBV19|once|TRBD1
CASTPGTGGNTIYF
TGTGCCAGTACCCCCGGGACAGGGGGAAACACCATATATTTT
>TRBJ2-1|TRBV10-1|.|.
CASSDPRGVGEQFF
TGCGCCAGCAGTGACCCCAGGGGAGTAGGTGAGCAGTTCTTC